This T cell receptor beta chain was documented in a study of a mutant IDH1 vaccine in newly diagnosed glioma (dated by TCRdb to the early 2020s). With regard to the full study: Vaccination started 4-6 weeks after radiotherapy alone, or was given together with temozolomide cycles in the groups whose treatment included chemotherapy. Six visits were used for peripheral blood collection: V03 (baseline), V05, V07, V10, V12 and V13. The week-35 safety follow-up was designated visit V12, and the week-47 end of study was designated visit V13. For exploratory analyses, around 23 treated patients had longitudinal TCRB deep sequencing done wherever samples were available. Before enrollment, patients had received standard therapy of radiotherapy alone, temozolomide alone, or radiochemotherapy with temozolomide; most received the combination. The approximately 33 treated patients were 62.5% male and around 38% female, with a mean age of approximately 40 years.

Beyond this particular receptor, the publication reports: Selection of PBMC samples for TCRB deep sequencing was based on availability. Immune responses induced by the vaccine were seen in more than 85% of patients across multiple MHC alleles. It was noted by the authors that analyses of patient blood samples could not be reproduced owing to sample limitations. No apparent relationship was observed between pseudoprogression and alterations in the top peripheral T cell clonotypes detected by TCRB sequencing.

The method was the immunoSEQ multiplex PCR assay. Rearranged TCR beta chain sequences were amplified using the hsTCRB Kit according to the manufacturer's protocol. TCRB libraries were sequenced on an Illumina MiSeq. The original pipeline was this. The kit vendor's proprietary platform handled demultiplexing, trimming and gene mapping. TCRdb took this table from immuneACCESS and kept in-frame rearrangements with V and J called. Such tables lack part of the clones; where checked against another copy, unresolved V genes explain under half of the gap, and the rest is unexplained. The V and J calls and clone size were taken over from that table, and D and trimming were inferred from the DNA. The sample table shows about 50,000 clones, and 76% are seen once. The top ten clonotypes cover around 4.6% of the sample. About this clone itself: Its antigen is still unknown. The input lacks base qualities; no much larger clone sits a single base away.

From a lookup of the germline V gene, CDR1 and CDR2 are SGHRS and YFSETQ. Taken from cysteine to phenylalanine, the CDR3 has 14 residues. Here the CDR3 DNA is all that survives: 42 bases in frame from base 1. From V the trimming removes 1 base and from J it removes 2 bases, while the gene matches leave 2 bases of the junction unaccounted for. The time point label of this sample denotes: week 47, end of study. Each vaccine dose, consisting of 300 ug of a 20-mer mutant IDH1 peptide in Montanide, was administered subcutaneously with topical imiquimod. Eight vaccinations were administered to patients in weeks 1, 3, 5, 7, 11, 15, 19 and 23, corresponding to visits V03 through V10. All donors had newly diagnosed IDH1-mutant astrocytomas of WHO grade 3 or 4 that showed loss of nuclear ATRX. The samples were drawn from NOA16, a multicentre, single-arm, open-label phase I trial in Germany that tested a mutant IDH1 peptide vaccine in humans for the first time. Genomic DNA for TCRB sequencing was isolated from EDTA blood with the DNeasy Blood and Tissue Kit.

This TCR was sampled from a woman between 40 and 50 years old with glioma. Some clones in this sample may be carry-over from other donors' samples. The sample was PBMCs, taken from a glioma patient whose treatment included an IDH1 peptide vaccine. The sequence links TRBV5-1 to TRBJ1-2, and 7 junction bases match TRBD1. CDR3 reads: CASSLTTGNYGYTF. The nucleotides are TGCGCCAGCAGCTTGACGACAGGGAACTATGGCTACACCTTC.